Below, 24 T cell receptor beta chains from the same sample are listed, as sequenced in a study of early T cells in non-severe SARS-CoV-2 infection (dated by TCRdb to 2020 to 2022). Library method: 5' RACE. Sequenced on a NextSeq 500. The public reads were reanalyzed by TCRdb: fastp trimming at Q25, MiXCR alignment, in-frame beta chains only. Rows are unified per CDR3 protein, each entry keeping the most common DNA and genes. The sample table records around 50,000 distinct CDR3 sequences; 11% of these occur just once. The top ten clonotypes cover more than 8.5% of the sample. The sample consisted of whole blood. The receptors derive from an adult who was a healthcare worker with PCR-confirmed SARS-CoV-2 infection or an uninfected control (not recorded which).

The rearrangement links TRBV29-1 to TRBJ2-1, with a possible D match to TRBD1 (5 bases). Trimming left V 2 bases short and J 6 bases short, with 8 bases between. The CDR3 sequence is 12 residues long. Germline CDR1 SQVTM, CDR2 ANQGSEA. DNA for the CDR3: TGCAGCGTTGAACAGGGCGGCAATGAGCAGTTCTTC. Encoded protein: CSVEQGGNEQFF.

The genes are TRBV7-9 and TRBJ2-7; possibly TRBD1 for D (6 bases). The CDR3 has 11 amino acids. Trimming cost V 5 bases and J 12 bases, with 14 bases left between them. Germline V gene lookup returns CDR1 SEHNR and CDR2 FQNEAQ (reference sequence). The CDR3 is CASSRDNDRYF. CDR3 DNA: TGTGCCAGCAGCCGGGACAACGATAGGTACTTC.

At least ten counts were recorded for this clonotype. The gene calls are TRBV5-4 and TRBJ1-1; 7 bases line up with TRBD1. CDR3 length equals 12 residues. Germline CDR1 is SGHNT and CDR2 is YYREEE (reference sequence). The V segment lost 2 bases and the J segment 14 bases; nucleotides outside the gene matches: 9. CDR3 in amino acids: CASSFSPGQAFF. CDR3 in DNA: TGTGCCAGCAGCTTCTCACCCGGACAGGCCTTCTTT.

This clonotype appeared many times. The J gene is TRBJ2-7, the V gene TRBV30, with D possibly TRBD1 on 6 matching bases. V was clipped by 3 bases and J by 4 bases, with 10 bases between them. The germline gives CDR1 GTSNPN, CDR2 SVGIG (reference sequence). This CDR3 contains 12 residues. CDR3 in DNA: TGTGCCTGGAGAACAGGGACATACGAGCAGTACTTC. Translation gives CAWRTGTYEQYF.

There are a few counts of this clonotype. DNA for the CDR3: TGTGCCAGCAGCCCTGGGCCGAATCAGCCCCAGCATTTT. Translation gives CASSPGPNQPQHF. This sequence joins TRBV2 and TRBJ1-5; D call uncertain. The CDR3 is 13 amino acids. Germline CDR1 SNHLY, CDR2 FYNNEI. The V end lost 6 bases, the J end lost 4 bases, and 10 bases lay between the germline ends.

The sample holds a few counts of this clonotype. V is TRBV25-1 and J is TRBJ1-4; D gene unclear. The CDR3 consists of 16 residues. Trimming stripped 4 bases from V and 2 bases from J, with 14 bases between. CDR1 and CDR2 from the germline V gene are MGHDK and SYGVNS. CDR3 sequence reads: CASSAARGQTNEKLFF. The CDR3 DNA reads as TGTGCCAGCAGTGCCGCTCGGGGTCAGACTAATGAAAAACTGTTTTTT.

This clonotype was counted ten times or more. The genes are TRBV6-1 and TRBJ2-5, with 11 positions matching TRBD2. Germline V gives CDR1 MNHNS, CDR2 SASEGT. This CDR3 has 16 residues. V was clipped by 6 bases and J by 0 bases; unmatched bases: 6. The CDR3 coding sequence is TGTGCCAGCAGACCCGCTAGCGGGGGGTACCAAGAGACCCAGTACTTC. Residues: CASRPASGGYQETQYF.

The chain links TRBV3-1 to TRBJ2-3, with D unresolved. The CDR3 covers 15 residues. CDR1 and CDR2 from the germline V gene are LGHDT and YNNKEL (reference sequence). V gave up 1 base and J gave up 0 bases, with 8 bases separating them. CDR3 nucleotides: TGTGCCAGCAGCCAAGTTCGGGCGAGCACAGATACGCAGTATTTT. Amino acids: CASSQVRASTDTQYF.

The CDR3 DNA is TGTGCCAGCAGTTACGACAGGGGATCGCACAATGAGCAGTTCTTC. Its translation is CASSYDRGSHNEQFF. J is TRBJ2-1 and V is TRBV6-5, with 8 positions matching TRBD1. The length of the CDR3 is 15 residues. Trimming removed 2 bases from V and 5 bases from J; junction bases left unmatched: 5. The germline gives CDR1 MNHEY, CDR2 SVGAGI.

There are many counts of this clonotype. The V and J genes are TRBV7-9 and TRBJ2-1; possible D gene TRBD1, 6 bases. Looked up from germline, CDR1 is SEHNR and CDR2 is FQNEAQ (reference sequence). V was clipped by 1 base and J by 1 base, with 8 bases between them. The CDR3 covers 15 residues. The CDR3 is CASSLEGVSYNEQFF. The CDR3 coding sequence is TGTGCCAGCAGCTTAGAGGGGGTATCCTACAATGAGCAGTTCTTC.

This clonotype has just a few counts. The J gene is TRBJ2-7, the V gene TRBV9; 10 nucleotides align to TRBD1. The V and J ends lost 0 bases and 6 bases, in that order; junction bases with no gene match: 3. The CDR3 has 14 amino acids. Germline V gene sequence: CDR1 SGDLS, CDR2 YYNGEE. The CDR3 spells CASSVEGTGAEQYF. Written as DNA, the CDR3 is TGTGCCAGCAGCGTAGAGGGGACAGGGGCCGAGCAGTACTTC.

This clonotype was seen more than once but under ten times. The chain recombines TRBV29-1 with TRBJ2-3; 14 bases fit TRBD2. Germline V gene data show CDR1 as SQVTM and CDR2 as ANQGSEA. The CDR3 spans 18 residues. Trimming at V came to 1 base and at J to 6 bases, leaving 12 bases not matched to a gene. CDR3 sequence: CSVEGLAGGPEIMDTQYF. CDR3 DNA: TGCAGCGTTGAAGGACTAGCGGGAGGGCCAGAGATCATGGATACGCAGTATTTT.

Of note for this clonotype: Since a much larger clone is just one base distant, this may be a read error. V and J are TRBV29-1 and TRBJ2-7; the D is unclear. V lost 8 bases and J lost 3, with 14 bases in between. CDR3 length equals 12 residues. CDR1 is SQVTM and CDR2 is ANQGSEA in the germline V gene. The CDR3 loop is CSFKLSSYEQYF. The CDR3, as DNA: TGCAGCTTTAAACTTAGCAGCTACGAGCAGTACTTC.

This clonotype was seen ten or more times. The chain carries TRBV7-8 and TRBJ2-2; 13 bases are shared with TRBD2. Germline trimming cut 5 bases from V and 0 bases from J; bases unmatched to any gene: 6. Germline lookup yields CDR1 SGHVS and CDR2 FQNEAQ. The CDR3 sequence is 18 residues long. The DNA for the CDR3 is TGTGCCAGCAGCCAACGGACTAGCGGGGGAGCGAACACCGGGGAGCTGTTTTTT. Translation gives CASSQRTSGGANTGELFF. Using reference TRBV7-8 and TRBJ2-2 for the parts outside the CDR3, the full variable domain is GAGVSQSPRYKVAKRGQDVALRCDPISGHVSLFWYQQALGQGPEFLTYFQNEAQLDKSGLPSDRFFAERPEGSVSTLKIQRTQQEDSAVYLCASSQRTSGGANTGELFFGEGSRLTVL.

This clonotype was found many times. In DNA form, the CDR3 reads TGCAGTGCGGTGAGCGGGTTCTACAATGAGCAGTTCTTC. Its protein product is CSAVSGFYNEQFF. The chain couples TRBV20-1 to TRBJ2-1, with a weak D call TRBD2 (6 bases). The ends were cut back, 6 bases at V and 3 bases at J, with 12 bases in the middle. The CDR3 length is 13 residues. In germline, CDR1 is DFQATT, CDR2 SNEGSKA (reference sequence).

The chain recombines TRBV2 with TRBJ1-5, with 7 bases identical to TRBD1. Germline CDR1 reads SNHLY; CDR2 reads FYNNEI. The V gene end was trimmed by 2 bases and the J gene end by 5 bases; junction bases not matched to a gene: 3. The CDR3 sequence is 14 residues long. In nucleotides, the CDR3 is TGTGCCAGCAGTGAACGGACAGGAGATCAGCCCCAGCATTTT. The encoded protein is CASSERTGDQPQHF.

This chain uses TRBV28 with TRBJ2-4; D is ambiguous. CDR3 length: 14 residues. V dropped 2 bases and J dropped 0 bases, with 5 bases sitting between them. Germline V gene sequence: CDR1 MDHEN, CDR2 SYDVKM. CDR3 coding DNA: TGTGCCAGCAGTTTAGTGACAGCCAAAAACATTCAGTACTTC. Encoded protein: CASSLVTAKNIQYF.

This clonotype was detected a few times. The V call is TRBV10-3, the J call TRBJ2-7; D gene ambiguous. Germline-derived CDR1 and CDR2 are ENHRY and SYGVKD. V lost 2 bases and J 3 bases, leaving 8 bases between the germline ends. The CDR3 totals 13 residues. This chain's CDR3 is CAISEPLIYEQYF. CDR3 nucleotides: TGTGCCATCAGTGAGCCGCTCATCTACGAGCAGTACTTC.

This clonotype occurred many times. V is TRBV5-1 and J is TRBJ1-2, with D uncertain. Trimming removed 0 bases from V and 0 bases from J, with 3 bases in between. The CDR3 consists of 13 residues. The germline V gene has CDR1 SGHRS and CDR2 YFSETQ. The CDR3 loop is CASSLGANYGYTF. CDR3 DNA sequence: TGCGCCAGCAGCTTGGGGGCTAACTATGGCTACACCTTC.

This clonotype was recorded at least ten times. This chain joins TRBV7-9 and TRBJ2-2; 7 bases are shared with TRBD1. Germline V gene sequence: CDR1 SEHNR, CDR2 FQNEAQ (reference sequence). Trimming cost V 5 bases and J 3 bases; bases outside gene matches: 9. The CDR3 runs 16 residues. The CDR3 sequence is CASSRWDSGDTGELFF. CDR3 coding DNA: TGTGCCAGCAGCCGCTGGGACAGTGGGGACACCGGGGAGCTGTTTTTT.

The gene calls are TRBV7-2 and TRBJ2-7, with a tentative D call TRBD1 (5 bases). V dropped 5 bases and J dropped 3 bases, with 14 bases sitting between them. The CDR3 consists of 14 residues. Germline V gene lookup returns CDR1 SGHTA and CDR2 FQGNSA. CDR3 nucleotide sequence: TGTGCCAGCAGCCCTGGGGCAGACGGCTACGAGCAGTACTTC. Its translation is CASSPGADGYEQYF.

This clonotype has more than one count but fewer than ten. The CDR3 loop reads CASSVNRKETQYF. CDR3 coding DNA: TGTGCCAGCAGCGTTAACAGGAAAGAGACCCAGTACTTC. This rearrangement joins TRBV7-2 to TRBJ2-5; perhaps TRBD1 as D (5 bases). CDR3 length: 13 amino acids. CDR1 SGHTA and CDR2 FQGNSA come from the germline V gene. V lost 5 bases and J lost 3, with 10 bases in between.

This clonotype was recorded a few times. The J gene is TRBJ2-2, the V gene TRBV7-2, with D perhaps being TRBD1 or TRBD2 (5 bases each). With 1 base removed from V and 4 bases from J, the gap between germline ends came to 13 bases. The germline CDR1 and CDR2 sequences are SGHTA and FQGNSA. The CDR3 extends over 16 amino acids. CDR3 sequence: CASSLGLGAGTGELFF. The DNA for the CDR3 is TGTGCCAGCAGCTTAGGCCTCGGGGCCGGCACCGGGGAGCTGTTTTTT.

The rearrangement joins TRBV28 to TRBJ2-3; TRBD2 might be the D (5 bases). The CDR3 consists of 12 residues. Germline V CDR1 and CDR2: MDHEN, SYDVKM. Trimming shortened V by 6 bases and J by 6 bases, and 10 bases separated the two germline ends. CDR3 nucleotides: TGTGCCAGCAGCGGAGCGGCGGATACGCAGTATTTT. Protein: CASSGAADTQYF.